This TCR beta chain stems from a study of cytomegalovirus exposure and HLA in healthy donors. Across the study: Samples from HLA-typed donors yielded about 85 million unique TCRs in an early data release. Overall study findings and caveats: The study had only CMV serostatus as immune exposure information. The study put 150 to 200 TCR beta chains on its list as cytomegalovirus-associated.

It was healthy bone marrow donors who served as donors. For this clone: Its matching antigen is unknown.

The PCR was carried out with 60 Vbeta primers and 13 Jbeta primers. Some clones are missing from TCRdb's copy, which holds only in-frame ones; the method was immunoSEQ multiplex PCR. The sample holds about 130,000 clones, 75% to 90% seen once. The CDR3 loop spans 17 amino acids. Germline V gives CDR1 SGDLS, CDR2 YYNGEE. After removal of 3 bases from V and 2 bases from J, the junction contained 9 bases not matched to a gene. The V and J genes are TRBV9 and TRBJ1-5, with 9 positions matching TRBD1. Source material: PBMCs. The sequence came from a man in his forties in good health and CMV-seronegative. DNA of the CDR3: TGTGCCAGCAGCGAGGGGGACAGGGAGTACGGCAATCAGCCCCAGCATTTT. Translated, it gives CASSEGDREYGNQPQHF.